What follows are 18 T cell receptor beta chains derived from one specimen sequenced in a study of blood T cell repertoires in COVID-19. Measured with immunoSEQ multiplex PCR; TCRdb has only the in-frame clones, and not every one. The sample has 110,000 to 150,000 clones, about nine tenths seen once; the top ten hold about 4.1%. The sequenced sample was PBMCs or T cells enriched from blood (not recorded which). The receptor set was obtained from a man aged 45-65 years who had recovered from COVID-19.

This rearrangement joins TRBV7-9 to TRBJ2-7, with D possibly being TRBD1 (5 bases). Deletions cut 5 bases from V and 2 bases from J, with 19 bases between. The V gene's germline CDR1 is SEHNR and CDR2 FQNEAQ (reference sequence). This CDR3 comprises 16 residues. CDR3 amino acids: CASSHFGQNPTYEQYF. CDR3 DNA sequence: TGTGCCAGCAGCCATTTCGGACAAAACCCAACCTACGAGCAGTACTTC.

The V gene is TRBV18, the J gene TRBJ2-3, with no clear D. The germline V and J ends were trimmed by 4 bases and 3 bases, with 17 bases remaining between them. CDR1 is KGHSH and CDR2 is LQKENI in the germline V gene. The CDR3 covers 16 residues. The CDR3 coding sequence is TGTGCCAGCTCACAGGTTCCTAGTTTCGGGACAGATACGCAGTATTTT. Its protein is CASSQVPSFGTDTQYF.

The J gene is TRBJ2-3, the V gene TRBV30; D might be TRBD2 (6 bases). The CDR3 length is 13 residues. Germline V gene lookup returns CDR1 GTSNPN and CDR2 SVGIG (reference sequence). V was clipped by 5 bases and J by 4 bases, with 13 bases between them. The CDR3 DNA follows: TGTGCCTGGGAACAAGGAGGGGCAGATACGCAGTATTTT. Its translation is CAWEQGGADTQYF.

This clone was observed a single time. The chain combines TRBV5-1 with TRBJ1-1; no definite D call. The CDR3 runs 15 residues. V lost 3 bases, J lost 7 bases, and 19 bases lay in between. From germline, CDR1 is SGHRS and CDR2 YFSETQ. The CDR3 DNA sequence: TGCGCCAGCAGCTCGGTGTTCCGAGGAACTATTGAAGCTTTCTTT. It translates to CASSSVFRGTIEAFF.

CDR3 sequence: CASRTGTINTGELFF. The DNA for the CDR3 is TGTGCCAGCAGAACCGGGACAATAAACACCGGGGAGCTGTTTTTT. The chain links TRBV6-5 to TRBJ2-2; a possible D gene is TRBD1 (6 bases). Germline V gene lookup returns CDR1 MNHEY and CDR2 SVGAGI. This CDR3 has 15 residues. With 6 bases removed from V and 2 bases from J, the gap between germline ends came to 13 bases.

In DNA form, the CDR3 reads TGTGCCAGCAGCGCCCGGGACAGAAAAAACTATGGCTACACCTTC. This translates into CASSARDRKNYGYTF. The chain recombines TRBV9 with TRBJ1-2; 7 nucleotides line up with TRBD1. The CDR3 has 15 residues. Germline lookup yields CDR1 SGDLS and CDR2 YYNGEE. The trim removed 3 bases at V and 2 bases at J, leaving 7 bases unmatched.

V and J are TRBV28 and TRBJ1-2; D remains ambiguous. Trimming cost V 9 bases and J 3 bases, with 14 bases left between them. The CDR3 has 13 amino acids. Germline loops: CDR1 MDHEN, CDR2 SYDVKM. CDR3 loop: CASSRGRDYGYTF. The CDR3 DNA reads TGTGCCAGTTCACGGGGTCGGGACTATGGCTACACCTTC.

In nucleotides, the CDR3 is TGTGCCAGCAGCCAGACACCTGAGACAGTCACTGAAGCTTTCTTT. Its protein product is CASSQTPETVTEAFF. The rearrangement links TRBV7-2 to TRBJ1-1; a possible D gene is TRBD1 (5 bases). V was clipped by 5 bases and J by 4 bases, with 17 bases between them. The CDR3 consists of 15 residues. Germline CDR1 is SGHTA and CDR2 is FQGNSA.

This sequence joins TRBV5-1 and TRBJ1-6; 10 positions agree with TRBD1. CDR3 length equals 14 residues. V gave up 5 bases and J gave up 7 bases; unmatched junction bases: 3. From germline, CDR1 is SGHRS and CDR2 YFSETQ. The CDR3, as DNA: TGCGCCAGCAGGAGACAGGGGGCCAATTCACCCCTCCACTTT. It encodes CASRRQGANSPLHF.

The chain combines TRBV4-3 with TRBJ2-2, with D uncertain. The CDR3 consists of 15 residues. Trimming took off 0 bases at V and 6 bases at J, with 11 bases between the two ends. Per germline, CDR1 LGHNA and CDR2 YSLEER. As DNA, the CDR3 is TGCGCCAGCAGCCAAGATCAGTTCTCTGCCGGGGAGCTGTTTTTT. Its protein is CASSQDQFSAGELFF.

This chain joins TRBV4-3 and TRBJ1-2; D may be TRBD1 (5 bases). The CDR3 runs 16 residues. The V gene lost 0 bases and the J gene lost 0 bases, with 11 bases spanning the gap. Germline CDR1 and CDR2: LGHNA and YSLEER. In DNA, the CDR3 is TGCGCCAGCAGCCAAGACAGGAGGGGAGCTAACTATGGCTACACCTTC. It yields the protein CASSQDRRGANYGYTF.

The chain recombines TRBV5-1 with TRBJ1-4; D may be TRBD1 (5 bases). V gave up 4 bases and J gave up 4 bases, with 11 bases separating them. The CDR3 spans 14 residues. The germline V gene encodes CDR1 SGHRS and CDR2 YFSETQ. The DNA for the CDR3 is TGCGCCAGCAGCCGGGGGATCAGTAATGAAAAACTGTTTTTT. This gives the protein CASSRGISNEKLFF.

This clone was seen just once. The chain carries TRBV30 and TRBJ2-5; 10 bases line up with TRBD2. The CDR3 has 13 residues. Trimming removed 4 bases from V and 9 bases from J; junction bases left unmatched: 8. From germline, CDR1 is GTSNPN and CDR2 SVGIG (reference sequence). The CDR3: CAWIRAGGGPQYF. DNA of the CDR3: TGTGCCTGGATCCGAGCGGGAGGGGGGCCCCAGTACTTC. Drawing the rest from reference TRBV30 and TRBJ2-5, the complete variable domain is SQTIHQWPATLVQPVGSPLSLECTVEGTSNPNLYWYRQAAGRGLQLLFYSVGIGQISSEVPQNLSASRPQDRQFILSSKKLLLSDSGFYLCAWIRAGGGPQYFGPGTRLLVL.

V is TRBV2 and J is TRBJ2-1; D remains unclear. Per the germline V gene, CDR1 is SNHLY and CDR2 is FYNNEI. This CDR3 is built from 14 residues. V was trimmed by 5 bases and J by 2 bases, leaving 10 bases between them. In DNA form, the CDR3 reads TGTGCCAGCAGTCCCCACAGCACCTACAATGAGCAGTTCTTC. This translates into CASSPHSTYNEQFF.

This clone appeared once. The chain uses TRBV3-1 (or the pseudogene TRBV3-2) and TRBJ1-5; no definite D call. Looked up from germline, CDR1 is LGHDT and CDR2 is YNNKEL (reference sequence). Between the trimmed V and J ends, which lost 1 base and 3 bases, there was a span of 10 bases. The CDR3 runs 15 residues. The CDR3 nucleotides read TGTGCCAGCAGCCAAGGTTCGGGAGTCAATCAGCCCCAGCATTTT. It yields the protein CASSQGSGVNQPQHF.

This sequence joins TRBV15 and TRBJ2-5, with 8 bases aligning to TRBD1. Germline lookup yields CDR1 LNHNV and CDR2 YYDKDF (reference sequence). The CDR3 length is 13 residues. V trimming: 3 bases; J trimming: 5 bases; junction bases outside the gene matches: 2. The CDR3 reads CATSRGQAETQYF. Here the CDR3 DNA reads TGTGCCACCAGCAGGGGACAGGCGGAGACCCAGTACTTC.

The V gene is TRBV28, the J gene TRBJ1-2; 7 bases are shared with TRBD1. CDR1 MDHEN and CDR2 SYDVKM come from the germline V gene. J lost 7 bases, V lost 3 bases, and 2 bases had no gene match. The CDR3 length is 12 residues. The CDR3, as DNA: TGTGCCAGCAGTTTGACAGGGTTTGGCTACACCTTC. This sequence encodes CASSLTGFGYTF.

V and J are TRBV19 and TRBJ2-3; 10 nucleotides agree with TRBD2. V lost 7 bases and J lost 4; bases outside the gene matches: 8. Germline CDR1 reads LNHDA; CDR2 reads SQIVND (reference sequence). This CDR3 has 15 residues. The CDR3 reads CASNPSGRAADTQYF. CDR3 DNA: TGTGCCAGTAATCCGAGCGGGAGGGCCGCAGATACGCAGTATTTT. The full variable domain, its missing parts supplied by reference TRBV19 and TRBJ2-3, is DGGITQSPKYLFRKEGQNVTLSCEQNLNHDAMYWYRQDPGQGLRLIYYSQIVNDFQKGDIAEGYSVSREKKESFPLTVTSAQKNPTAFYLCASNPSGRAADTQYFGPGTRLTVL.